This T cell receptor beta chain is drawn from a study of CD8 T cells in Susac syndrome. Random hexamers were used to reverse transcribe an amount of roughly 0.5 to 1 ug RNA. Amplification of TCR beta CDR3 across 54 Vbeta and 13 Jbeta was performed with immunoSEQ multiplex PCR. Via MiXCR, TCRdb re-called the immunoSEQ multiplex PCR reads, giving one row per CDR3 protein. Of a few hundred thousand distinct CDR3 sequences in the sample, just over 90% are singletons; the top ten hold approximately 0.065%. The multiple sclerosis controls, all treatment-naive patients, had relapsing-remitting disease that was stable or active. The germline V gene has CDR1 MNHEY and CDR2 SVGEGT. This CDR3 spans 15 amino acids. After removal of 2 bases from V and 5 bases from J, the junction contained 2 bases not matched to a gene.

The rearrangement uses TRBV6-2 or TRBV6-3 and TRBJ2-1, with 11 bases matching TRBD1. Sequencing was done on a sample of CD4+ T cells from PBMCs. The source is a human donor with multiple sclerosis. CDR3: CASSYRDRGNNEQFF. The CDR3 DNA reads as TGTGCCAGCAGTTACCGGGACAGGGGGAACAATGAGCAGTTCTTC.